Shown below are 11 T cell receptor beta chains from a single sample sequenced in a study of early T cells in non-severe SARS-CoV-2 infection. TCRdb re-analysed the 5' RACE reads in MiXCR, keeping a single row per CDR3 protein. Found here are roughly 90,000 distinct CDR3 sequences, approximately 14% of them singletons; the top ten hold 5% to 7%. Sample: whole blood. These receptors came from an adult who was a healthcare worker with PCR-confirmed SARS-CoV-2 infection or an uninfected control (not recorded which).

This clonotype was found a few times. The chain couples TRBV6-2 or TRBV6-3 to TRBJ2-1; D unclear. Germline assignment: CDR1 MNHEY and CDR2 SVGEGT. The CDR3 runs 15 residues. V was clipped by 2 bases and J by 2 bases, with 10 bases between them. CDR3 sequence: CASSYRTGTYNEQFF. The CDR3 DNA follows: TGTGCCAGCAGTTACAGAACGGGTACCTACAATGAGCAGTTCTTC.

This clonotype was counted many times. The chain links TRBV11-2 to TRBJ2-3; 8 bases fit TRBD2. CDR1 is SGHAT, CDR2 FQNNGV, per germline. The ends lost 1 base at V and 5 bases at J; junction bases unmatched: 2. The CDR3 has 14 amino acids. CDR3 sequence (DNA): TGTGCCAGCAGCTTAGCGGGGGGGCAAGATACGCAGTATTTT. Amino acid sequence: CASSLAGGQDTQYF.

This clonotype has a handful of counts. The rearrangement links TRBV18 to TRBJ2-3, with D possibly being TRBD2 (6 bases). CDR3 length: 14 amino acids. Germline V CDR1 and CDR2: KGHSH, LQKENI. V lost 1 base and J 3 bases, leaving 8 bases between the germline ends. The CDR3, as DNA: TGTGCCAGCTCACCACTTCGGGGGACAGATACGCAGTATTTT. As protein: CASSPLRGTDTQYF.

The CDR3 loop reads CASSFGSYTDTQYF. The CDR3 region has the DNA TGCGCCAGCAGCTTTGGCAGCTACACAGATACGCAGTATTTT. The chain is built from TRBV5-1 and TRBJ2-3, with D unclear. The V end was cut by 2 bases, the J end by 2 bases, with 9 bases between. The CDR3 spans 14 residues. The germline V gene has CDR1 SGHRS and CDR2 YFSETQ. The complete variable domain, with remaining parts taken from reference TRBV5-1 and TRBJ2-3, reads KAGVTQTPRYLIKTRGQQVTLSCSPISGHRSVSWYQQTPGQGLQFLFEYFSETQRNKGNFPGRFSGRQFSNSRSEMNVSTLELGDSALYLCASSFGSYTDTQYFGPGTRLTVL.

This chain connects TRBV5-1 to TRBJ2-7, with 9 bases aligning to TRBD1. Germline V lookup: CDR1 SGHRS, CDR2 YFSETQ. This CDR3 is built from 15 residues. J lost 0 bases, V lost 4 bases, and 5 bases had no gene match. In DNA, the CDR3 is TGCGCCAGCAGCGGAGGGACAGGGCACTCCTACGAGCAGTACTTC. Its protein is CASSGGTGHSYEQYF.

The sample holds a few counts of this clonotype. J is TRBJ1-1 and V is TRBV12-3 or TRBV12-4; TRBD1 might be the D (5 bases). Trimming left V 2 bases short and J 8 bases short, with 12 bases between. The CDR3 extends over 13 amino acids. The CDR3: CASSLLDGAEAFF. CDR3 in DNA: TGTGCCAGCAGTTTATTAGATGGGGCCGAAGCTTTCTTT.

This clonotype was counted between two and nine times. The chain is built from TRBV2 and TRBJ2-1, with 11 bases identical to TRBD2. Germline V gives CDR1 SNHLY, CDR2 FYNNEI. Trimming removed 6 bases from V and 3 bases from J; junction bases left unmatched: 4. The CDR3 is made up of 15 amino acids. The CDR3 protein is CASSVTSGGYNEQFF. CDR3 bases: TGTGCCAGCAGCGTTACTAGCGGGGGCTACAATGAGCAGTTCTTC. Supplemented by reference TRBV2 and TRBJ2-1, the full variable domain reads EPEVTQTPSHQVTQMGQEVILRCVPISNHLYFYWYRQILGQKVEFLVSFYNNEISEKSEIFDDQFSVERPDGSNFTLKIRSTKLEDSAMYFCASSVTSGGYNEQFFGPGTRLTVL.

The table lists this clonotype with many counts. The chain couples TRBV12-3 or TRBV12-4 to TRBJ1-1; the D is unclear. CDR3 length: 13 amino acids. The ends were cut back, 3 bases at V and 0 bases at J, with 5 bases in the middle. The CDR3 nucleotides read TGTGCCAGCAGTTTTGAGATGAACACTGAAGCTTTCTTT. Translation gives CASSFEMNTEAFF.

This clonotype was found many times. The chain has TRBV2 and TRBJ2-7, with a tentative D call TRBD1 (6 bases). V lost 5 bases and J lost 6, with 11 bases in between. Germline V lookup: CDR1 SNHLY, CDR2 FYNNEI. This CDR3 contains 12 residues. CDR3 region: CASSYQGPEQYF. The CDR3 coding sequence is TGTGCCAGCAGTTACCAGGGGCCCGAGCAGTACTTC.

The chain uses TRBV2 and TRBJ1-1; D unresolved. There are 16 residues in the CDR3. Germline values: CDR1 SNHLY, CDR2 FYNNEI. Deletions cut 6 bases from V and 0 bases from J, with 17 bases between. The CDR3 here is CASRAPDGSMNTEAFF. CDR3 bases: TGTGCCAGCAGAGCCCCGGACGGCTCCATGAACACTGAAGCTTTCTTT.

V and J are TRBV11-2 and TRBJ2-2; D not resolved. V gave up 2 bases and J gave up 6 bases, with 10 bases separating them. Germline V gene data show CDR1 as SGHAT and CDR2 as FQNNGV. The CDR3 runs 14 residues. This CDR3 is CASSLTYPPGELFF. CDR3 in DNA: TGTGCCAGCAGCTTAACCTATCCACCCGGGGAGCTGTTTTTT.